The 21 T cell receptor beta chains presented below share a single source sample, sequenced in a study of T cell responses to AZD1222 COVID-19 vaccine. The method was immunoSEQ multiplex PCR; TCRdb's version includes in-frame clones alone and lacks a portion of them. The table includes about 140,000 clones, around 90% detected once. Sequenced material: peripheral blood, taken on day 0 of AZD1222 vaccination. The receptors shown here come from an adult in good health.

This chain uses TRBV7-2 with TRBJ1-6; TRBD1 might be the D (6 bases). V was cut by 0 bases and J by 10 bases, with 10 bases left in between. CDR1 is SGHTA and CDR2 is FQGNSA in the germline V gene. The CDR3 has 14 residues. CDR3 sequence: CASSLAQGSSPLHF. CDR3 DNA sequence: TGTGCCAGCAGCTTAGCCCAGGGGAGCTCACCCCTCCACTTT.

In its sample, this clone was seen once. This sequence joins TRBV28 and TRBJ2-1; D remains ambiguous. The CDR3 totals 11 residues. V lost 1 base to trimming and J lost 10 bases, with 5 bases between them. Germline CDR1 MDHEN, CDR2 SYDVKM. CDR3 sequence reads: CASSLYGEQFF. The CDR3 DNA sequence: TGTGCCAGCAGTTTATATGGGGAGCAGTTCTTC.

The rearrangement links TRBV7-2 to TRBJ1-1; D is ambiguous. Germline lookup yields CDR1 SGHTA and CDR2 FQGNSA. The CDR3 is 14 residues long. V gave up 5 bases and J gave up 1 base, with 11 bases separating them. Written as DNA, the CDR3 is TGTGCCAGCAGCCCCCCAGGCAGGAACACTGAAGCTTTCTTT. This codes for CASSPPGRNTEAFF. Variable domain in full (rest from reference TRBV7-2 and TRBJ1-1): GAGVSQSPSNKVTEKGKDVELRCDPISGHTALYWYRQSLGQGLEFLIYFQGNSAPDKSGLPSDRFSAERTGGSVSTLTIQRTQQEDSAVYLCASSPPGRNTEAFFGQGTRLTVV.

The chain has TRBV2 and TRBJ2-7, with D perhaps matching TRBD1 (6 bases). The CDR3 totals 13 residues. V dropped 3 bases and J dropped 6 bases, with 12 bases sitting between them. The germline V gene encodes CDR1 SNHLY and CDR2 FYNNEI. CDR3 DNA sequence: TGTGCCAGCAGTGAGAACAGGGTTGTCGAGCAGTACTTC. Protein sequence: CASSENRVVEQYF. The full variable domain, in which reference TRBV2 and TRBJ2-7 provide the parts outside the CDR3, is EPEVTQTPSHQVTQMGQEVILRCVPISNHLYFYWYRQILGQKVEFLVSFYNNEISEKSEIFDDQFSVERPDGSNFTLKIRSTKLEDSAMYFCASSENRVVEQYFGPGTRLTVT.

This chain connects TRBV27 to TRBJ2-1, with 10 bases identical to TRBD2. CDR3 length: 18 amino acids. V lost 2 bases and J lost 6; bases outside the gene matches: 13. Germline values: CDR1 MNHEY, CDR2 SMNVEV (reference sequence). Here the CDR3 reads CASSLLGQLSGRANEQFF. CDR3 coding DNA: TGTGCCAGCAGTTTACTAGGCCAGTTGAGCGGGAGGGCCAATGAGCAGTTCTTC.

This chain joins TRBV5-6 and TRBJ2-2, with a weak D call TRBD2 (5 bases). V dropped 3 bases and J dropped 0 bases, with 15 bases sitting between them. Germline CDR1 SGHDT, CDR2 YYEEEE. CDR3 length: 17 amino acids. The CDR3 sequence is CASSSLTGSPNTGELFF. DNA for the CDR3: TGTGCCAGCAGCTCGCTTACGGGGAGCCCGAACACCGGGGAGCTGTTTTTT.

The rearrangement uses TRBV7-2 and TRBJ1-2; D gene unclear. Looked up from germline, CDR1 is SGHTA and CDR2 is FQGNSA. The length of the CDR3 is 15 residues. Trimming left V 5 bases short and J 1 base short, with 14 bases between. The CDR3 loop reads CASSPTRARNYGYTF. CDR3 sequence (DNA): TGTGCCAGCAGCCCGACACGGGCCCGTAACTATGGCTACACCTTC.

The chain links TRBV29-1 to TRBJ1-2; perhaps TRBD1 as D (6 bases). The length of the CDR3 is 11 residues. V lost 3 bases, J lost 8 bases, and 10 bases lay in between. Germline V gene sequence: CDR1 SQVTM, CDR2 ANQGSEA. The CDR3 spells CSVDERGGYTF. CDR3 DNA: TGCAGCGTTGACGAGAGGGGGGGCTACACCTTC.

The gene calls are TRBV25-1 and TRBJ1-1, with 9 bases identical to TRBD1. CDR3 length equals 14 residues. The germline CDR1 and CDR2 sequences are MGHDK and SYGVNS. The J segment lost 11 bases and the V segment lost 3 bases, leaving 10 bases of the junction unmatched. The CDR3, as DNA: TGTGCCAGCAGTGACCCCTGGGGGACAGGGAGGGCTTTCTTT. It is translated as CASSDPWGTGRAFF.

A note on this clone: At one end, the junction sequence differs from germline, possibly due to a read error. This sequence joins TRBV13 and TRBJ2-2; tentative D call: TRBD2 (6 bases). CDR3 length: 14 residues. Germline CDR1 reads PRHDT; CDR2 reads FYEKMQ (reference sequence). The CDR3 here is CASSLGLNTGEMFF. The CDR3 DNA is TGTGCCAGCAGCTTGGGACTTAACACCGGGGAGATGTTTTTT.

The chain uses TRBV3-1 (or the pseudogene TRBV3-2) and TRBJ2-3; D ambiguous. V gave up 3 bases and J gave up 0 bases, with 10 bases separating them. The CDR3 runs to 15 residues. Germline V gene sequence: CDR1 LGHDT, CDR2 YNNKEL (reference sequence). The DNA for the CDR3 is TGTGCCAGCAGCCAGTTCCCCTCTAGCACAGATACGCAGTATTTT. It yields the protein CASSQFPSSTDTQYF.

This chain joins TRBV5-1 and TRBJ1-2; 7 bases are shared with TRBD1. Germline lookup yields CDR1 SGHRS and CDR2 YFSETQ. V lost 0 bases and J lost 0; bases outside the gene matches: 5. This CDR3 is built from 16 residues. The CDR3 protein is CASSLAGGRANYGYTF. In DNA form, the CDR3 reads TGCGCCAGCAGCTTGGCAGGGGGACGAGCTAACTATGGCTACACCTTC.

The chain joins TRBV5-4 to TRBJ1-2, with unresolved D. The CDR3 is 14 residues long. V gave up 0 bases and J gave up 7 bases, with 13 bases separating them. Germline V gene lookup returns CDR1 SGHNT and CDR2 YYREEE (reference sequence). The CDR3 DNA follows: TGTGCCAGCAGCTTGGATCCCGGATTCTCTGGCTACACCTTC. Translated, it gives CASSLDPGFSGYTF.

DNA for the CDR3: TGCGCCAGCAGCTTGGCTGGGGTGGGAAACACTGAAGCTTTCTTT. The encoded protein is CASSLAGVGNTEAFF. This chain joins TRBV5-1 and TRBJ1-1; D remains ambiguous. V gave up 0 bases and J gave up 2 bases, with 11 bases separating them. The germline gives CDR1 SGHRS, CDR2 YFSETQ. CDR3 length: 15 residues.

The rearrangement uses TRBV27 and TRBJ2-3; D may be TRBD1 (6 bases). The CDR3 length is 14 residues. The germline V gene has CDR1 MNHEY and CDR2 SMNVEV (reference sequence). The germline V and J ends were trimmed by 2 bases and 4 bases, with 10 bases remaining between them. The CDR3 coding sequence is TGTGCCAGCAGTTTACAGGGGCTCCCAGATACGCAGTATTTT. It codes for CASSLQGLPDTQYF.

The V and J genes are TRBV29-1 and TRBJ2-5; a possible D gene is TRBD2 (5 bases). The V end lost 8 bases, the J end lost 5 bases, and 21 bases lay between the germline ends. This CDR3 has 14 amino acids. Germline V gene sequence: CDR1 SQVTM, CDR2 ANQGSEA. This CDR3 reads CSFRLSVAQETQYF. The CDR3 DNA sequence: TGCAGCTTCCGCCTTAGCGTCGCCCAGGAGACCCAGTACTTC.

CDR3 DNA: TGTGCCAGCAGCATCTGGGACATTAATTCACCCCTCCACTTT. Translated, it gives CASSIWDINSPLHF. The V gene is TRBV7-2, the J gene TRBJ1-6; maybe TRBD1 (6 bases). V lost 5 bases and J lost 6, with 11 bases in between. CDR1 and CDR2 from the germline V gene are SGHTA and FQGNSA. The CDR3 sequence is 14 residues long.

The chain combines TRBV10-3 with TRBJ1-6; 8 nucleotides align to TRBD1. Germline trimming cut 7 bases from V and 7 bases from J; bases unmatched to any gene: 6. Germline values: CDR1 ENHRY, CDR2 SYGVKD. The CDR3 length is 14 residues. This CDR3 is CAITQGVRNSPLHF. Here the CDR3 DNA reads TGTGCCATCACACAGGGGGTGCGGAATTCACCCCTCCACTTT.

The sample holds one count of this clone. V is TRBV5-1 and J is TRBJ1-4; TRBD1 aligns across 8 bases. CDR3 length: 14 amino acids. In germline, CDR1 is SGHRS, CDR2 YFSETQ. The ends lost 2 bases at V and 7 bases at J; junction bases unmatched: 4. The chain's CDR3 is CASSFRGQGEKLFF. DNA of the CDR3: TGCGCCAGCAGCTTCAGGGGGCAGGGTGAAAAACTGTTTTTT. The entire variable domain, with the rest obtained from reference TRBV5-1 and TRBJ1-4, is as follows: KAGVTQTPRYLIKTRGQQVTLSCSPISGHRSVSWYQQTPGQGLQFLFEYFSETQRNKGNFPGRFSGRQFSNSRSEMNVSTLELGDSALYLCASSFRGQGEKLFFGSGTQLSVL.

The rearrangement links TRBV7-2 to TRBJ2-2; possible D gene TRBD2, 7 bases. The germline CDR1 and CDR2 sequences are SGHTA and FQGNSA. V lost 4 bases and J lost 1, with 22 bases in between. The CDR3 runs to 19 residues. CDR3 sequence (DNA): TGTGCCAGCAGCTCCCCACAGGGAGGGATAAGCAGGAACACCGGGGAGCTGTTTTTT. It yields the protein CASSSPQGGISRNTGELFF.

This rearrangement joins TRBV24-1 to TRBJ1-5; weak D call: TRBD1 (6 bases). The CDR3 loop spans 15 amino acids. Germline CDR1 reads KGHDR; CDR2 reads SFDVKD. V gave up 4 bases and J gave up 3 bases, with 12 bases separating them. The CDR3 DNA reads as TGTGCCACCAGTGAGAGACAGGCCGTCAATCAGCCCCAGCATTTT. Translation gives CATSERQAVNQPQHF.